This T cell receptor beta chain emerged from a study of T cell responses to AZD1222 COVID-19 vaccine. The trim removed 5 bases at V and 7 bases at J, leaving 10 bases unmatched. The CDR3 consists of 17 residues. Looked up from germline, CDR1 is LNHDA and CDR2 is SQIVND (reference sequence). Assay: immunoSEQ multiplex PCR; the TCRdb copy retains only in-frame clones and omits some. The sample shows 95,000 to 150,000 clones, just over 90% of them seen only once. The material sequenced was peripheral blood, taken on day 0 of AZD1222 vaccination. The V call is TRBV19, the J call TRBJ2-2, with 13 bases fitting TRBD2. This TCR was sampled from an adult in good health. CDR3 sequence (DNA): TGTGCCAGTAGTTTGGGACTAGCGGGGACCCAGAACGGGGAGCTGTTTTTT. It is translated as CASSLGLAGTQNGELFF.